The sequence of this T cell receptor (beta chain) was determined in a study of chemoradiotherapy in HPV16-positive cancers (dated by TCRdb to 2021 to 2024). Regarding the research as a whole: Candidate HPV-specific T-cell clones and common TCR motifs were defined by functional T-cell assays performed on cells from two HPV16-positive patients. The study asked whether T-cell immunity against the HPV oncoproteins E6 and E7 changes during chemoradiotherapy and whether it affects survival. Next, the candidate HPV-specific TCRs and motifs were followed in TCR repertoires from around 93 patients with HPV-related cancers. The investigation overall reported the following: The functional definition of HPV-specific T cells came from only a couple of HPV16-positive patients, and the survival association was reported for HPV16-positive patients. Expansion of candidate HPV-specific clones and E7-related TCR motifs was observed in the tumor microenvironment during treatment, whereas no such expansion was observed for non-HPV-specific T cells. In HPV16-positive patients, expansion of HPV-responsive T cells during chemoradiotherapy was found to be associated with improved recurrence-free survival.

In its sample, this clone was seen a few times. Its recognized antigen is unknown. No quality values exist for individual bases; no much larger clone is one base distant. Repertoires were sampled repeatedly over the course of chemoradiotherapy, so clonal expansion could be followed in the tumor microenvironment. As encoded in the germline V gene, CDR1 is SGDLS while CDR2 is YYNGEE. There are 12 amino acids in the CDR3, from cysteine to phenylalanine inclusive. CDR3 DNA is the only sequence kept; it has 36 bases, read in frame from the first base. Relative to germline, V is 5 bases shorter and J is 10 bases shorter, with 13 bases between their ends. Receptors were amplified or captured by the immunoSEQ multiplex PCR assay. Sourced from immuneACCESS, this table was stored by TCRdb with only in-frame sequences that have V and J called. A share of the clones is absent; for the studies checked, an unresolved V gene accounts for under half, and the remainder has no known explanation. Across this sample there are over 1,500 clones, with around 82% seen only once. The ten largest clones add up to around 8.5% of the sample.

Sample: tumor tissue, taken from a patient who underwent chemoradiotherapy. The chain is encoded by TRBV9 joined to TRBJ2-1; no D gene call is confident. The sequence was collected from a human donor with HPV-associated anogenital cancer. The DNA is as follows: TGTGCCAGCAGTGGTGGGTTCTCGGAGCAGTTCTTC. The resulting protein is CASSGGFSEQFF.